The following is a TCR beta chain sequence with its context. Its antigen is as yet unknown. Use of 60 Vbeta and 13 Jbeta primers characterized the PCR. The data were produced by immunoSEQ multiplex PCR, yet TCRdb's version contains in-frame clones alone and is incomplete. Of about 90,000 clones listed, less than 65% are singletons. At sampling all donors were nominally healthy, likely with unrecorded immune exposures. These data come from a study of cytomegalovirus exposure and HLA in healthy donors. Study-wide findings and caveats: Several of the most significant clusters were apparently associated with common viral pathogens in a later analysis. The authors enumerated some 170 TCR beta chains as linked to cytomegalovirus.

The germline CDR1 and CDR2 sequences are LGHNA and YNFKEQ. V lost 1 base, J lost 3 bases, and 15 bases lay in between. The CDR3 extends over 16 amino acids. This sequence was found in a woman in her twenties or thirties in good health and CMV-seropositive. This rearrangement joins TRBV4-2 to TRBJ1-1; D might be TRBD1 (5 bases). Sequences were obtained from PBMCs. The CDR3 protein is CASSQARTRGYTEAFF. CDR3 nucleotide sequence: TGTGCCAGCAGCCAAGCGAGGACACGGGGGTACACTGAAGCTTTCTTT.